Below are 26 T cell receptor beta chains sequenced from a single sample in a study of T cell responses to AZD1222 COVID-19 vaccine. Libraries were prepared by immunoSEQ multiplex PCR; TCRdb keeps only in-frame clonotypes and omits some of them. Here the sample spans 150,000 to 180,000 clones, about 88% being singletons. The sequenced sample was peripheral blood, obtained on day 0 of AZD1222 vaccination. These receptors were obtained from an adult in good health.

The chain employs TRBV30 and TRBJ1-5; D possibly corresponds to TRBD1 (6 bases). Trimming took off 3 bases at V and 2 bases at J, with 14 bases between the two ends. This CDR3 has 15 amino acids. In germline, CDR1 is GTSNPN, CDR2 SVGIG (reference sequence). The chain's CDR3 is CAWSLAPGGNQPQHF. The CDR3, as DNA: TGTGCCTGGAGCCTGGCGCCAGGGGGCAATCAGCCCCAGCATTTT.

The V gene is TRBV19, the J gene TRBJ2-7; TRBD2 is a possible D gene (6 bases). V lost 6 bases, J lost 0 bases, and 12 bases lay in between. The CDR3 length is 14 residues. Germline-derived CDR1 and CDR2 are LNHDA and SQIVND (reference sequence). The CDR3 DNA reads TGTGCCAGTAGGCCCCGGGGGTCCTCCTACGAGCAGTACTTC. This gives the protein CASRPRGSSYEQYF.

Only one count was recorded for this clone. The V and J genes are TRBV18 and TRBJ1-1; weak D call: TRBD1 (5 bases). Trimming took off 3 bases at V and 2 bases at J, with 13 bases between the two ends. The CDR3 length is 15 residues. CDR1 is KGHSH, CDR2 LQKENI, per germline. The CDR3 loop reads CASSPSGGSNTEAFF. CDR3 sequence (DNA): TGTGCCAGCTCACCCTCTGGGGGTTCCAACACTGAAGCTTTCTTT.

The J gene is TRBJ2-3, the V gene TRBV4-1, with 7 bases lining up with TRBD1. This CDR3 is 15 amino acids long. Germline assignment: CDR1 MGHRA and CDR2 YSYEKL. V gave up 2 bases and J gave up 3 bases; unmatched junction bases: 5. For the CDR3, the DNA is TGCGCCAGCAGCCAAACCCCCAGGGGGACAGATACGCAGTATTTT. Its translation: CASSQTPRGTDTQYF.

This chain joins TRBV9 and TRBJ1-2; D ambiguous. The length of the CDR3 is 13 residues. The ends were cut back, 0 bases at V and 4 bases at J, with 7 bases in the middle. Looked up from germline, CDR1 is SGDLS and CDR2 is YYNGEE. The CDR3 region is CASSVGGAYGYTF. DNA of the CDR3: TGTGCCAGCAGCGTAGGGGGAGCCTATGGCTACACCTTC.

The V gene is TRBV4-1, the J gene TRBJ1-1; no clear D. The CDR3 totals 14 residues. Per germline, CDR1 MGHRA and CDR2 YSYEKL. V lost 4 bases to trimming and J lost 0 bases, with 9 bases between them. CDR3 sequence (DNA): TGCGCCAGCAGCCCATCGGACCTGAACACTGAAGCTTTCTTT. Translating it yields CASSPSDLNTEAFF.

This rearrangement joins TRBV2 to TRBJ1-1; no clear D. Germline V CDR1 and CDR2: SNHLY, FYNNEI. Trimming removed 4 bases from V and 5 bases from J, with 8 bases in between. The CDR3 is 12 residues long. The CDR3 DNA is TGTGCCAGCAGTGTCGGTGGTACTGAAGCTTTCTTT. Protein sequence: CASSVGGTEAFF.

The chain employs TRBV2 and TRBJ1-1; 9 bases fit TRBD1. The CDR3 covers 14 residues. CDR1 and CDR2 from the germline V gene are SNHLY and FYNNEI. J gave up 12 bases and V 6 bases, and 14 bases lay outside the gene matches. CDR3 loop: CASRSTGTGSITFF. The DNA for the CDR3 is TGTGCCAGCAGGTCGACCGGGACAGGGTCTATAACTTTCTTT.

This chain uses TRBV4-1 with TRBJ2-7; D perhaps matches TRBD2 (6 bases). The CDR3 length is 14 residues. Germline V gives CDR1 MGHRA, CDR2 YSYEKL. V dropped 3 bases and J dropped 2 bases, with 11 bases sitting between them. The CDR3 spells CASSHTGRTYEQYF. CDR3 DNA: TGCGCCAGCAGCCACACGGGGAGGACCTACGAGCAGTACTTC.

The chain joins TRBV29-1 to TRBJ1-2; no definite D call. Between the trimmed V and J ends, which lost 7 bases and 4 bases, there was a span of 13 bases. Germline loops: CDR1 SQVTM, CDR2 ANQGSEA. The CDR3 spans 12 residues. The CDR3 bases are TGCAGCGCCCGGCCGGGAGGCTATGGCTACACCTTC. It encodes CSARPGGYGYTF. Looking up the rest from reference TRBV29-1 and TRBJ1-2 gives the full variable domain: SAVISQKPSRDICQRGTSLTIQCQVDSQVTMMFWYRQQPGQSLTLIATANQGSEATYESGFVIDKFPISRPNLTFSTLTVSNMSPEDSSIYLCSARPGGYGYTFGSGTRLTVV.

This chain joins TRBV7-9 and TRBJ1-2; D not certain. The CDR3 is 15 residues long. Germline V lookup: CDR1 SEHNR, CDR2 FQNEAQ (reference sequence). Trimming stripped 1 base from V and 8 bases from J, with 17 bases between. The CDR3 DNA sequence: TGTGCCAGCAGCTTAGGTCAGGCGCCAAATGGCGGCTACACCTTC. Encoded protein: CASSLGQAPNGGYTF.

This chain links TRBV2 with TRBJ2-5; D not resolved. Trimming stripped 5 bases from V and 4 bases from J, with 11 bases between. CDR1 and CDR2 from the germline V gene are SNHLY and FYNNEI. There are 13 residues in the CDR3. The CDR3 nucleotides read TGTGCCAGCAGTACGTATTCGGGAGAGACCCAGTACTTC. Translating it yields CASSTYSGETQYF.

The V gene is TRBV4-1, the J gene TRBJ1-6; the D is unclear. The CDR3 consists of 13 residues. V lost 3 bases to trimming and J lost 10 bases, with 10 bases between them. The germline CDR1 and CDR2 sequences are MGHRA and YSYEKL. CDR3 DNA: TGCGCCAGCAGCCAGGGTCGGAGCTCACCCCTCCACTTT. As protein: CASSQGRSSPLHF.

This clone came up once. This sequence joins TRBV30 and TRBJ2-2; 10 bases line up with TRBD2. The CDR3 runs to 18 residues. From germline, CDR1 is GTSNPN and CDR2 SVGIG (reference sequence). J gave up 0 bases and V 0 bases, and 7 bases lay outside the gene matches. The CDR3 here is CAWSVLAGLNPNTGELFF. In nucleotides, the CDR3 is TGTGCCTGGAGTGTACTAGCGGGGCTCAATCCGAACACCGGGGAGCTGTTTTTT.

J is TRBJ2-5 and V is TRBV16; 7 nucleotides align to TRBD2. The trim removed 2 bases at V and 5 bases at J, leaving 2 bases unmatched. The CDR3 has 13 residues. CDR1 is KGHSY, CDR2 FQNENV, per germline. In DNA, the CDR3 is TGTGCCAGCAGCCAAGCACTAGCGGAGACCCAGTACTTC. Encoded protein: CASSQALAETQYF.

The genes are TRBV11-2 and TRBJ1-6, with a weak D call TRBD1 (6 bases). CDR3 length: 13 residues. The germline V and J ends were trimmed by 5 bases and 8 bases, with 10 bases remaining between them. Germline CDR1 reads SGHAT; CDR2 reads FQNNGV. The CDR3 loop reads CASSPRGDSPLHF. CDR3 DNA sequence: TGTGCCAGCAGCCCAAGGGGGGATTCACCCCTCCACTTT.

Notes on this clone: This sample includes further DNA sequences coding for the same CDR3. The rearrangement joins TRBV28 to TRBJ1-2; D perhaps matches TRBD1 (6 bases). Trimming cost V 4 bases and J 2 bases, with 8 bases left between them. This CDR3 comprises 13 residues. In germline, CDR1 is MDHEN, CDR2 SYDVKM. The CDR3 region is CASSSGTNYGYTF. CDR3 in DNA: TGTGCCAGCAGTTCCGGGACAAACTATGGCTACACCTTC.

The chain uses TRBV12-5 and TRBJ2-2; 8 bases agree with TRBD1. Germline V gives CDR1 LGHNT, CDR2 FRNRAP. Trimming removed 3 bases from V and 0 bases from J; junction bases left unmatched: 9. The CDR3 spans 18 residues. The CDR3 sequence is CASGLHIRTGSNTGELFF. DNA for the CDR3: TGTGCTAGTGGTTTACATATTAGGACAGGGTCGAACACCGGGGAGCTGTTTTTT.

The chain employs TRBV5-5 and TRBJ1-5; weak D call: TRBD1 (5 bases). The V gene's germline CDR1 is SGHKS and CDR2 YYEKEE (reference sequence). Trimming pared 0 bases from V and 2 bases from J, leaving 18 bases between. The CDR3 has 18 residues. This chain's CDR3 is CASSLGVGQGEGNQPQHF. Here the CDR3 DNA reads TGTGCCAGCAGCTTGGGCGTGGGGCAGGGTGAAGGCAATCAGCCCCAGCATTTT.

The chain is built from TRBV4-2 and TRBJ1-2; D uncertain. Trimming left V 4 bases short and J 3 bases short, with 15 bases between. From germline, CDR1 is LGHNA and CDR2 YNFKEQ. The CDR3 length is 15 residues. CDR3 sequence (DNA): TGTGCCAGCAGCCGTAACCCCCCTACGGACTATGGCTACACCTTC. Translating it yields CASSRNPPTDYGYTF.

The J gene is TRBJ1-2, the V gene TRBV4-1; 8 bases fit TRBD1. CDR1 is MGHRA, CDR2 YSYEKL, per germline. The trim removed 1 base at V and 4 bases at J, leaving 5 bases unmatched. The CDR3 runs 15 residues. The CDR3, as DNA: TGCGCCAGCAGCCAAGTAACAGGGGGAGGCTATGGCTACACCTTC. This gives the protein CASSQVTGGGYGYTF.

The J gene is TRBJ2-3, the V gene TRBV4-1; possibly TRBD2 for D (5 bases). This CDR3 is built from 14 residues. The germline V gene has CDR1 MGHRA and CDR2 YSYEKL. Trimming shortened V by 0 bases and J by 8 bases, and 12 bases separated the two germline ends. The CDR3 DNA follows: TGCGCCAGCAGCCAAGACCTAGCTTCACGTACGCAGTATTTT. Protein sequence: CASSQDLASRTQYF.

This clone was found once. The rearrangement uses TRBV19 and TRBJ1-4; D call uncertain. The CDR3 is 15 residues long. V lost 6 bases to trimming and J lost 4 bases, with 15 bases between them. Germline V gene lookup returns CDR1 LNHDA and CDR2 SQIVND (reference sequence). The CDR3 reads CASRHLGLVNEKLFF. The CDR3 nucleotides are TGTGCCAGTAGGCACTTAGGACTGGTTAATGAAAAACTGTTTTTT.

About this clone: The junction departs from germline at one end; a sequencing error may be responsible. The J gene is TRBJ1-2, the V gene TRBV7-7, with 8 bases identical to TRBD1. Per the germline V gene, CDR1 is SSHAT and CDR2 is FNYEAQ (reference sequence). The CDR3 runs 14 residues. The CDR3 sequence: CASSPGQEIYGYTF. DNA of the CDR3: TGTGCTAGCAGCCCGGGACAGGAAATCTATGGCTACACCTTC.

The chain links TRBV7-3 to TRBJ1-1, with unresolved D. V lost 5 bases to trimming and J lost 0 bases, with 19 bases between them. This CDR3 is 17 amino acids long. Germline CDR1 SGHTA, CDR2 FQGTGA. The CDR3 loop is CASSPRQGFPLNTEAFF. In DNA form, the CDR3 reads TGTGCCAGCAGCCCCCGACAAGGATTTCCACTGAACACTGAAGCTTTCTTT.

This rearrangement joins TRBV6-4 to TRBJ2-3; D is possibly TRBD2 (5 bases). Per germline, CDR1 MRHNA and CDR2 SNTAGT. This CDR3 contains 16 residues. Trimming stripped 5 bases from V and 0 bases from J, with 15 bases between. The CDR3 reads CASSPLGGPSTDTQYF. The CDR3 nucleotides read TGTGCCAGCAGTCCCCTCGGAGGACCAAGCACAGATACGCAGTATTTT.